Listed below are T cell receptor beta chains from one sample, sequenced in a study of blood T cell repertoires in COVID-19. Here immunoSEQ multiplex PCR was the method, and the copy in TCRdb shows in-frame clones only, minus some. Here the sample spans 55,000 to 80,000 clones, approximately 82% being singletons. The sequenced sample was peripheral blood. These receptor sequences come from a man between 50 and 59 years old with active COVID-19. The CDR3 runs from the conserved cysteine through the conserved F or W. Each record gives: J gene, clone size, D gene, V gene, CDR3 DNA, CDR3 protein. A D gene is named only where the DNA matches it firmly. Clone size is stated in some rows and not others, as once, few, many or a class when expanded.

J gene: TRBJ2-1; clone size: NA; D gene: TRBD2; V gene: TRBV5-1; CDR3 DNA: TGCGCCAGCAGCTTTATTAGCGGGGGGGCTTACAATGAGCAGTTCTTC; CDR3 protein: CASSFISGGAYNEQFF
J gene: TRBJ2-7; clone size: once; D gene: NA; V gene: TRBV6-6; CDR3 DNA: TGTGCCAGCAGTTACGCAATGCGTCACGAGCAGTACTTC; CDR3 protein: CASSYAMRHEQYF
J gene: TRBJ2-5; clone size: NA; D gene: TRBD2; V gene: TRBV5-8; CDR3 DNA: TGTGCCAGCAGCATTGGGGGGGTTGCCTCGGCCCAGTACTTC; CDR3 protein: CASSIGGVASAQYF
J gene: TRBJ2-2; clone size: NA; D gene: NA; V gene: TRBV5-1; CDR3 DNA: TGCGCCAGCAGCTCTAGGACCCCTCAAGCGGATGCCGGGGAGCTGTTTTTT; CDR3 protein: CASSSRTPQADAGELFF
J gene: TRBJ1-1; clone size: NA; D gene: NA; V gene: TRBV3-1/TRBV3-2; CDR3 DNA: TGTGCCAGTCGGGGGGGGTCAGGAGCTTTCTTT; CDR3 protein: CASRGGSGAFF
J gene: TRBJ2-7; clone size: NA; D gene: TRBD2; V gene: TRBV28; CDR3 DNA: TGTGCCAGCAGTTCCCCCCTGACTAGCGTAGCCTACGAGCAGTACTTC; CDR3 protein: CASSSPLTSVAYEQYF
J gene: TRBJ1-1; clone size: NA; D gene: NA; V gene: TRBV12-3/TRBV12-4; CDR3 DNA: TGTGCCAGCAGTTGGGACAAACACACTGAAGCTTTCTTT; CDR3 protein: CASSWDKHTEAFF
J gene: TRBJ1-1; clone size: NA; D gene: NA; V gene: TRBV11-1; CDR3 DNA: TGTGCCAGCAGCTTAGCGCGGGTAAGCTCAACTGAAGCTTTCTTT; CDR3 protein: CASSLARVSSTEAFF
J gene: TRBJ1-2; clone size: NA; D gene: TRBD1; V gene: TRBV6-1; CDR3 DNA: TGTGCCAGCAGTGATGGACAGGGCCAGGCAGGCTACACCTTC; CDR3 protein: CASSDGQGQAGYTF
J gene: TRBJ2-3; clone size: NA; D gene: NA; V gene: TRBV2; CDR3 DNA: TGTGCCAGCAGGACACCTAGCACAGATACGCAGTATTTT; CDR3 protein: CASRTPSTDTQYF
J gene: TRBJ1-1; clone size: once; D gene: TRBD1; V gene: TRBV3-1/TRBV3-2; CDR3 DNA: TGTGCCAGCAGCCAAGGGGACAGAGCGAACACTGAAGCTTTCTTT; CDR3 protein: CASSQGDRANTEAFF
J gene: TRBJ1-2; clone size: NA; D gene: TRBD1; V gene: TRBV2; CDR3 DNA: TGTGCCAGCAGTGAAGGGACAGGGACTAACTATGGCTACACCTTC; CDR3 protein: CASSEGTGTNYGYTF
J gene: TRBJ2-1; clone size: NA; D gene: NA; V gene: TRBV19; CDR3 DNA: TGTGCCAGTAGCACGGTCGCCGAGGGAGAGCAGTTCTTC; CDR3 protein: CASSTVAEGEQFF
J gene: TRBJ2-7; clone size: NA; D gene: NA; V gene: TRBV19; CDR3 DNA: TGTGCCAGTAGTATACGGCAGGGTTGGGCCTACGAGCAGTACTTC; CDR3 protein: CASSIRQGWAYEQYF
J gene: TRBJ1-2; clone size: NA; D gene: NA; V gene: TRBV28; CDR3 DNA: TGTGCCAGCAGGGGGCCCAGCTATGGCTACACCTTC; CDR3 protein: CASRGPSYGYTF
J gene: TRBJ1-2; clone size: few; D gene: TRBD1; V gene: TRBV19; CDR3 DNA: TGTGCCAGTAGTATGGGGACAGACTATGGCTACACCTTC; CDR3 protein: CASSMGTDYGYTF
J gene: TRBJ2-5; clone size: NA; D gene: TRBD2; V gene: TRBV6-9; CDR3 DNA: TGTGCCAGACTAAGATATACTCCGGGACTACAAGAGACCCAGTACTTC; CDR3 protein: CARLRYTPGLQETQYF
J gene: TRBJ2-3; clone size: NA; D gene: TRBD2; V gene: TRBV5-1; CDR3 DNA: TGCGCCAGCAGCCATTCGACTAGCGGCACAGATACGCAGTATTTT; CDR3 protein: CASSHSTSGTDTQYF
J gene: TRBJ2-7; clone size: NA; D gene: NA; V gene: TRBV27; CDR3 DNA: TGTGCCAGCAGTTTAAACAGAAACCTTCTCTACGAGCAGTACTTC; CDR3 protein: CASSLNRNLLYEQYF
J gene: TRBJ2-5; clone size: NA; D gene: TRBD2; V gene: TRBV7-9; CDR3 DNA: TGTGCCAGCAGCCCCAAGGGACTAGCGGGGGACCCTGGAGAGACCCAGTACTTC; CDR3 protein: CASSPKGLAGDPGETQYF
J gene: TRBJ2-7; clone size: few; D gene: TRBD2; V gene: TRBV6-2/TRBV6-3; CDR3 DNA: TGTGCCAGCAGTCCCCTAGCGGGAGAGTTTATGTACGAGCAGTACTTC; CDR3 protein: CASSPLAGEFMYEQYF
J gene: TRBJ2-1; clone size: NA; D gene: TRBD2; V gene: TRBV11-3; CDR3 DNA: TGTGCCAGCAGCTTAGATTCGGTAGCGGGGGGAAATGAGCAGTTCTTC; CDR3 protein: CASSLDSVAGGNEQFF
J gene: TRBJ2-3; clone size: NA; D gene: NA; V gene: TRBV6-6; CDR3 DNA: TGTGCCAGCAGTCCGACAATTTACGGGAGAGGCACAGATACGCAGTATTTT; CDR3 protein: CASSPTIYGRGTDTQYF
J gene: TRBJ2-1; clone size: NA; D gene: TRBD2; V gene: TRBV9; CDR3 DNA: TGTGCCAGCAGTTCCGCCGCGGGAGTGTACAATGAGCAGTTCTTC; CDR3 protein: CASSSAAGVYNEQFF
J gene: TRBJ2-7; clone size: NA; D gene: TRBD1; V gene: TRBV18; CDR3 DNA: TGTGCCAGCTCACCAAGGCCGGGACAGCACTCCTACGAGCAGTACTTC; CDR3 protein: CASSPRPGQHSYEQYF
J gene: TRBJ2-7; clone size: NA; D gene: TRBD2; V gene: TRBV11-3; CDR3 DNA: TGTGCCAGCAGCTTTAGCGGGAGGGACGAGCAGTACTTC; CDR3 protein: CASSFSGRDEQYF
J gene: TRBJ2-1; clone size: NA; D gene: TRBD2; V gene: TRBV29-1; CDR3 DNA: TGCAGCGTCCGGACTAGCGGGGAAAATGAGCAGTTCTTC; CDR3 protein: CSVRTSGENEQFF
J gene: TRBJ2-5; clone size: NA; D gene: NA; V gene: TRBV7-3; CDR3 DNA: TGTGCCAGCAGCTTAAACGTTGCGGAGACCCAGTACTTC; CDR3 protein: CASSLNVAETQYF
J gene: TRBJ1-2; clone size: NA; D gene: NA; V gene: TRBV23-1; CDR3 DNA: TGCGCCAGCAGTCGCCCGCAGGGGACGAGTTTGCCGCTTAACTTGGGGTATGGCTACACCTTC; CDR3 protein: CASSRPQGTSLPLNLGYGYTF
J gene: TRBJ1-4; clone size: NA; D gene: TRBD1; V gene: TRBV3-1/TRBV3-2; CDR3 DNA: TGTGCCAGCAGCCAAGGGTGGGAGGCAGGGGGAGAAAAACTGTTTTTT; CDR3 protein: CASSQGWEAGGEKLFF
J gene: TRBJ1-3; clone size: few; D gene: NA; V gene: TRBV5-4; CDR3 DNA: TGTGCCAGCAGCTTGCCCACGGGTGCTGGAAACACCATATATTTT; CDR3 protein: CASSLPTGAGNTIYF
J gene: TRBJ2-2; clone size: NA; D gene: NA; V gene: TRBV7-8; CDR3 DNA: TGTGCCAGCAGCGTTCTGCCGGGCGGGGAGCTGTTTTTT; CDR3 protein: CASSVLPGGELFF
J gene: TRBJ1-2; clone size: NA; D gene: TRBD1; V gene: TRBV19; CDR3 DNA: TGTGCCAGTAGTACCGACAGGGTGAGCTACACCTTC; CDR3 protein: CASSTDRVSYTF
J gene: TRBJ2-1; clone size: NA; D gene: TRBD1; V gene: TRBV4-2; CDR3 DNA: TGTGCCAGCAGCCAAGACGGGGACAGGGGATTGGGTGAGCAGTTCTTC; CDR3 protein: CASSQDGDRGLGEQFF
J gene: TRBJ2-1; clone size: NA; D gene: NA; V gene: TRBV6-5; CDR3 DNA: TGTGCCAGCAAGACTAGAGTGGCCAACAATGAGCAGTTCTTC; CDR3 protein: CASKTRVANNEQFF
J gene: TRBJ1-6; clone size: NA; D gene: NA; V gene: TRBV12-5; CDR3 DNA: TGTGCTAGTGGTTGGGGCCCGTTCAATTCACCCCTCCACTTT; CDR3 protein: CASGWGPFNSPLHF
J gene: TRBJ1-4; clone size: once; D gene: TRBD1; V gene: TRBV7-9; CDR3 DNA: TGTGCCAGCAGCCCCCGGACAGGACGGGGCGATGAAAAACTGTTTTTT; CDR3 protein: CASSPRTGRGDEKLFF
J gene: TRBJ1-1; clone size: NA; D gene: NA; V gene: TRBV28; CDR3 DNA: TGTGCCAGCAGTTATGTTGGCGGATCCACTGAAGCTTTCTTT; CDR3 protein: CASSYVGGSTEAFF
J gene: TRBJ2-2; clone size: NA; D gene: NA; V gene: TRBV5-5; CDR3 DNA: TGTGCCAGCAGCTTGGCCTCAGGCGTGGGGGAGCTGTTTTTT; CDR3 protein: CASSLASGVGELFF
J gene: TRBJ2-5; clone size: NA; D gene: NA; V gene: TRBV12-2; CDR3 DNA: TGTGCAAGTCGCTCGCCGGGACTAGGAGAGACCCAGTACTTC; CDR3 protein: CASRSPGLGETQYF
J gene: TRBJ2-7; clone size: NA; D gene: NA; V gene: TRBV14; CDR3 DNA: TGTGCCAGCAGCCCTCCAGGGGAGCAGTACTTC; CDR3 protein: CASSPPGEQYF
J gene: TRBJ1-1; clone size: few; D gene: NA; V gene: TRBV19; CDR3 DNA: TGTGCCAGTAGGCCCAGTCCCAAGAACACTGAAGCTTTCTTT; CDR3 protein: CASRPSPKNTEAFF
J gene: TRBJ1-2; clone size: NA; D gene: NA; V gene: TRBV2; CDR3 DNA: TGTGCCAGCAGTGAAGTGGCAGGCTATGGCTACACCTTC; CDR3 protein: CASSEVAGYGYTF
J gene: TRBJ2-1; clone size: NA; D gene: TRBD2; V gene: TRBV15; CDR3 DNA: TGTGCCACCAGCAATGTACTAGCGGGGGGTGAAAATGAGCAGTTCTTC; CDR3 protein: CATSNVLAGGENEQFF
J gene: TRBJ2-5; clone size: NA; D gene: TRBD2; V gene: TRBV5-4; CDR3 DNA: TGTGCCAGCAGCCCCGAGCGGGAGAGCGAGACCCAGTACTTC; CDR3 protein: CASSPERESETQYF
J gene: TRBJ2-5; clone size: NA; D gene: TRBD2; V gene: TRBV7-9; CDR3 DNA: TGTGCCAGCAACATTGGGGCGGGGGGACTCTCCCAAGAGACCCAGTACTTC; CDR3 protein: CASNIGAGGLSQETQYF
J gene: TRBJ2-5; clone size: NA; D gene: TRBD2; V gene: TRBV5-1; CDR3 DNA: TGCGCCAGCACCGGGACTAGCGGGGACCAAGAGACCCAGTACTTC; CDR3 protein: CASTGTSGDQETQYF
J gene: TRBJ2-5; clone size: NA; D gene: NA; V gene: TRBV19; CDR3 DNA: TGTGCCAGTACGGAAGGGGCGGAAGAGACCCAGTACTTC; CDR3 protein: CASTEGAEETQYF
J gene: TRBJ2-2; clone size: NA; D gene: TRBD2; V gene: TRBV7-2; CDR3 DNA: TGTGCCAGCAGCTTTAAGGGGAGGGACACCGGGGAGCTGTTTTTT; CDR3 protein: CASSFKGRDTGELFF
J gene: TRBJ2-2; clone size: few; D gene: NA; V gene: TRBV4-1; CDR3 DNA: TGCGCCAGCAGCCAAGAAGGGTCAGGGACAATCGGGGAGCTGTTTTTT; CDR3 protein: CASSQEGSGTIGELFF
J gene: TRBJ2-3; clone size: NA; D gene: NA; V gene: TRBV5-8; CDR3 DNA: TGTGCCAGCAGCTCTGGGGAGACCACAGATACGCAGTATTTT; CDR3 protein: CASSSGETTDTQYF
J gene: TRBJ2-7; clone size: few; D gene: NA; V gene: TRBV27; CDR3 DNA: TGTGCCAGCAGTTTACCCTCGTGGACAGTGGGCTACGAGCAGTACTTC; CDR3 protein: CASSLPSWTVGYEQYF
J gene: TRBJ2-2; clone size: NA; D gene: TRBD1; V gene: TRBV28; CDR3 DNA: TGTGCCAGCAGCCCGGGACAGTACGACACCGGGGAGCTGTTTTTT; CDR3 protein: CASSPGQYDTGELFF
J gene: TRBJ1-4; clone size: NA; D gene: NA; V gene: TRBV29-1; CDR3 DNA: TGCAGCGTGGGGGACGACAGGGAAAAACTGTTTTTT; CDR3 protein: CSVGDDREKLFF